These 32 T cell receptor beta chains were sequenced from one sample in a study of CD8 T cells in Susac syndrome. Reverse transcription of about 0.5 to 1 ug RNA used random hexamers. TCRdb ran MiXCR on the immunoSEQ multiplex PCR reads and lists one entry per CDR3 protein. The table lists around 270,000 distinct CDR3 sequences, about 91% of them singletons. Sequencing was done on a sample of CD8+ T cells from PBMCs. Source of these receptors: a human donor with multiple sclerosis.

J is TRBJ1-5 and V is TRBV19, with unresolved D. This CDR3 spans 14 amino acids. Per the germline V gene, CDR1 is LNHDA and CDR2 is SQIVND (reference sequence). V was trimmed by 3 bases and J by 2 bases, leaving 8 bases between them. CDR3 sequence: CASSMFDRNQPQHF. In DNA form, the CDR3 reads TGTGCCAGTAGTATGTTTGACCGCAATCAGCCCCAGCATTTT.

In its sample, this clonotype was seen a few times. The chain has TRBV4-1 and TRBJ2-3; perhaps TRBD1 as D (5 bases). Germline CDR1 and CDR2: MGHRA and YSYEKL. The V gene lost 1 base and the J gene lost 3 bases, with 11 bases spanning the gap. This CDR3 has 15 residues. The CDR3 DNA sequence: TGCGCCAGCAGCCAAGCCGCGCGACAGACAGATACGCAGTATTTT. This sequence encodes CASSQAARQTDTQYF.

This clonotype was picked up a small number of times. The rearrangement joins TRBV4-1 to TRBJ2-5; 9 bases align to TRBD1. CDR1 and CDR2 from the germline V gene are MGHRA and YSYEKL. This CDR3 has 15 amino acids. V lost 3 bases to trimming and J lost 5 bases; unmatched junction nucleotides: 7. The CDR3 is CASSQLQGAGETQYF. CDR3 DNA sequence: TGCGCCAGCAGCCAGTTACAGGGGGCAGGGGAGACCCAGTACTTC.

This clonotype was seen only a few times. This chain connects TRBV3-1 to TRBJ2-7; no clear D gene. Germline loops: CDR1 LGHDT, CDR2 YNNKEL (reference sequence). CDR3 size: 11 residues. Trimming left V 8 bases short and J 2 bases short, with 7 bases between. CDR3 residues: CASFIPYEQYF. The CDR3 DNA reads TGTGCCAGCTTCATCCCCTACGAGCAGTACTTC.

The CDR3 here is CASSFYGTDSYEQYF. The CDR3 nucleotides read TGTGCCAGCAGCTTTTATGGGACAGATAGCTACGAGCAGTACTTC. The J gene is TRBJ2-7, the V gene TRBV7-9, with 7 bases aligning to TRBD1. CDR1 is SEHNR, CDR2 FQNEAQ, per germline (reference sequence). V shed 3 bases and J 3 bases; nucleotides not matched to a gene: 8. The CDR3 totals 15 residues. Full variable domain (outside the CDR3, taken from reference TRBV7-9 and TRBJ2-7): DTGVSQNPRHKITKRGQNVTFRCDPISEHNRLYWYRQTLGQGPEFLTYFQNEAQLEKSRLLSDRFSAERPKGSFSTLEIQRTEQGDSAMYLCASSFYGTDSYEQYFGPGTRLTVT.

The rearrangement uses TRBV19 and TRBJ2-1; 9 nucleotides align to TRBD1. J gave up 4 bases and V 6 bases, and 7 bases lay outside the gene matches. Germline V gene data show CDR1 as LNHDA and CDR2 as SQIVND (reference sequence). CDR3 length equals 15 residues. In DNA form, the CDR3 reads TGTGCCAGTAGCCGGGACAGGGTTGGATACAATGAGCAGTTCTTC. Protein product: CASSRDRVGYNEQFF.

The V call is TRBV7-9, the J call TRBJ2-2; D might be TRBD1 or TRBD2, each matching 5 bases. This CDR3 spans 17 amino acids. The V gene's germline CDR1 is SEHNR and CDR2 FQNEAQ (reference sequence). V was pared by 0 bases and J by 3 bases, with 14 bases between. DNA of the CDR3: TGTGCCAGCAGCTTAGCGAGGGCAGGGAAGGACACCGGGGAGCTGTTTTTT. As protein: CASSLARAGKDTGELFF. The full variable domain, its missing parts supplied by reference TRBV7-9 and TRBJ2-2, is DTGVSQNPRHKITKRGQNVTFRCDPISEHNRLYWYRQTLGQGPEFLTYFQNEAQLEKSRLLSDRFSAERPKGSFSTLEIQRTEQGDSAMYLCASSLARAGKDTGELFFGEGSRLTVL.

This clonotype was counted only a few times. The genes are TRBV5-6 and TRBJ2-2; tentative D call: TRBD2 (5 bases). The germline V and J ends were trimmed by 0 bases and 0 bases, with 6 bases remaining between them. The CDR3 sequence is 15 residues long. Germline V gene lookup returns CDR1 SGHDT and CDR2 YYEEEE. CDR3 DNA: TGTGCCAGCAGCTTGGGGACTTCGAACACCGGGGAGCTGTTTTTT. Translation: CASSLGTSNTGELFF.

The CDR3 coding sequence is TGCGCCAGCAGCCAAGTAATTCAAACCTCCTACGAGCAGTACTTC. Encoded protein: CASSQVIQTSYEQYF. This sequence joins TRBV4-1 and TRBJ2-7; D call uncertain. This CDR3 is 15 amino acids long. V lost 1 base and J 0 bases, leaving 10 bases between the germline ends. Germline V lookup: CDR1 MGHRA, CDR2 YSYEKL.

The sample holds one count of this clonotype. The V call is TRBV5-1, the J call TRBJ2-1; the match to TRBD1 covers 8 bases. Germline lookup yields CDR1 SGHRS and CDR2 YFSETQ. The CDR3 is 18 residues long. V dropped 3 bases and J dropped 0; count of bases not matched to a gene: 11. CDR3 nucleotide sequence: TGCGCCAGCAGCTCGGACAGGGAGGTGCTTAGCTCCTACAATGAGCAGTTCTTC. Protein sequence: CASSSDREVLSSYNEQFF.

This chain joins TRBV7-6 and TRBJ2-4; possibly TRBD1 or TRBD2 for D (5 bases each). The CDR3 is 15 residues long. From germline, CDR1 is SGHVS and CDR2 FNYEAQ. The V and J ends lost 2 bases and 7 bases respectively, with 15 bases between them. The CDR3 reads CASSLNSWGFNIQYF. The CDR3 DNA follows: TGTGCCAGCAGCTTAAATAGCTGGGGGTTCAACATTCAGTACTTC.

V is TRBV30 and J is TRBJ1-4; D unresolved. V was cut by 1 base and J by 7 bases, with 13 bases left in between. The germline CDR1 and CDR2 sequences are GTSNPN and SVGIG (reference sequence). This CDR3 has 14 residues. CDR3 sequence: CAWSAQVRVEKLFF. As DNA, the CDR3 is TGTGCCTGGAGTGCCCAGGTACGAGTTGAAAAACTGTTTTTT.

V usage is TRBV13 and J usage is TRBJ1-6, with 7 nucleotides matching TRBD1. V shed 2 bases and J 6 bases; nucleotides not matched to a gene: 4. The CDR3 is 15 residues long. In germline, CDR1 is PRHDT, CDR2 FYEKMQ (reference sequence). The CDR3 loop is CASSLSTGANSPLHF. DNA of the CDR3: TGTGCCAGCAGCTTATCAACAGGGGCTAATTCACCCCTCCACTTT.

The genes are TRBV4-3 and TRBJ2-7, with TRBD1 matching over 10 bases. The CDR3 extends over 17 amino acids. Germline assignment: CDR1 LGHNA and CDR2 YSLEER. After removal of 1 base from V and 0 bases from J, the junction contained 6 bases not matched to a gene. The CDR3 coding sequence is TGCGCCAGCAGCCAAGCACCGGGACAGGGGATCTCCTACGAGCAGTACTTC. This codes for CASSQAPGQGISYEQYF.

This chain connects TRBV7-9 to TRBJ2-2; TRBD1 agrees at 7 bases. Trimming cost V 4 bases and J 3 bases; bases outside gene matches: 8. The CDR3 totals 16 residues. Germline CDR1 reads SEHNR; CDR2 reads FQNEAQ (reference sequence). The CDR3 DNA is TGTGCCAGCAGCTCCCTAAGGGGGCTGGACACCGGGGAGCTGTTTTTT. Translation: CASSSLRGLDTGELFF.

The chain employs TRBV27 and TRBJ2-7; D remains unclear. CDR3 length equals 13 residues. The V and J ends lost 2 bases and 2 bases respectively, with 7 bases between them. The germline V gene encodes CDR1 MNHEY and CDR2 SMNVEV (reference sequence). The CDR3, as DNA: TGTGCCAGCAGTTTACTCGCAGCCTACGAGCAGTACTTC. It specifies CASSLLAAYEQYF.

The gene calls are TRBV11-3 and TRBJ1-2; TRBD1 agrees at 10 bases. The CDR3 contains 15 residues. Looked up from germline, CDR1 is SGHNT and CDR2 is YENEEA. The trim removed 9 bases at V and 7 bases at J, leaving 14 bases unmatched. The DNA of the CDR3 is TGTGCCAGTCATCCCCGGGACAGGGGTCGATTTGGCTACACCTTC. Encoded protein: CASHPRDRGRFGYTF.

The rearrangement links TRBV20-1 to TRBJ2-3; TRBD2 matches at 8 bases. The CDR3 consists of 14 residues. Germline V CDR1 and CDR2: DFQATT, SNEGSKA (reference sequence). V lost 3 bases to trimming and J lost 4 bases; unmatched junction nucleotides: 6. CDR3 protein: CSASESGSADTQYF. For the CDR3, the DNA is TGCAGTGCTAGCGAGAGCGGGAGCGCAGATACGCAGTATTTT.

This sequence joins TRBV3-1 and TRBJ2-7, with 15 bases fitting TRBD2. CDR3 length: 18 residues. The junction had 7 bases not matched to a gene; V was cut back by 1 base and J by 3 bases. Germline CDR1 is LGHDT and CDR2 is YNNKEL (reference sequence). In nucleotides, the CDR3 is TGTGCCAGCAGCCAAGGGACTAGCGGGAGGGCACCGCACTACGAGCAGTACTTC. Translating it yields CASSQGTSGRAPHYEQYF.

The chain is built from TRBV2 and TRBJ2-1; D could derive from TRBD1 or TRBD2 (5 bases each). CDR1 SNHLY and CDR2 FYNNEI come from the germline V gene. This CDR3 comprises 15 residues. V dropped 6 bases and J dropped 0 bases, with 12 bases sitting between them. The CDR3 region is CASRGDSSSYNEQFF. The CDR3 bases are TGTGCCAGCAGGGGAGACAGTAGCTCCTACAATGAGCAGTTCTTC. The whole variable domain, remainder taken from reference TRBV2 and TRBJ2-1, is EPEVTQTPSHQVTQMGQEVILRCVPISNHLYFYWYRQILGQKVEFLVSFYNNEISEKSEIFDDQFSVERPDGSNFTLKIRSTKLEDSAMYFCASRGDSSSYNEQFFGPGTRLTVL.

This clonotype was recorded once. J is TRBJ2-2 and V is TRBV30; 12 nucleotides agree with TRBD2. Germline V gene lookup returns CDR1 GTSNPN and CDR2 SVGIG (reference sequence). The J segment lost 3 bases and the V segment lost 4 bases, leaving 3 bases of the junction unmatched. The CDR3 spans 15 residues. Here the CDR3 DNA reads TGTGCCTGGACTAGACTAGCGGGAGACACCGGGGAGCTGTTTTTT. This sequence encodes CAWTRLAGDTGELFF.

The chain employs TRBV4-1 and TRBJ2-7; no firm D call. CDR3 size: 14 residues. Trimming removed 1 base from V and 2 bases from J, with 9 bases in between. The germline V gene encodes CDR1 MGHRA and CDR2 YSYEKL. The CDR3 protein is CASSQGPRAYEQYF. The CDR3 DNA is TGCGCCAGCAGCCAAGGACCCCGGGCCTACGAGCAGTACTTC.

The rearrangement joins TRBV4-2 to TRBJ2-1; no clear D gene. The germline V gene encodes CDR1 LGHNA and CDR2 YNFKEQ. The CDR3 length is 17 residues. Trimming took 1 base from V and 7 from J, leaving 20 bases between them. The chain's CDR3 is CASSQVSAIPPLNEQFF. DNA of the CDR3: TGTGCCAGCAGCCAAGTTTCGGCGATACCGCCTCTTAATGAGCAGTTCTTC.

The rearrangement uses TRBV30 and TRBJ2-5; 10 bases line up with TRBD1. The ends lost 0 bases at V and 5 bases at J; junction bases unmatched: 12. The CDR3 sequence is 17 residues long. CDR1 and CDR2 (germline): GTSNPN, SVGIG (reference sequence). CDR3 coding DNA: TGTGCCTGGAGTGTACTCCTCCGGACAGGGGGTTGGGAGACCCAGTACTTC. This translates into CAWSVLLRTGGWETQYF.

The V and J genes are TRBV27 and TRBJ2-7; TRBD1 or TRBD2 may be the D gene (5 bases each). The CDR3 has 15 amino acids. V gave up 3 bases and J gave up 2 bases, with 14 bases separating them. In germline, CDR1 is MNHEY, CDR2 SMNVEV (reference sequence). CDR3: CASSLGTSSAYEQYF. The CDR3 bases are TGTGCCAGCAGTTTGGGGACCTCATCCGCCTACGAGCAGTACTTC.

The chain couples TRBV6-1 to TRBJ1-2, with TRBD1 matching 9 bases. After removal of 6 bases from V and 5 bases from J, the junction contained 19 bases not matched to a gene. Germline V CDR1 and CDR2: MNHNS, SASEGT. The CDR3 extends over 18 amino acids. In DNA form, the CDR3 reads TGTGCCAGCAGCCGCGCTCCCCTGGGGACAGGGCGCTATTATGGCTACACCTTC. It encodes CASSRAPLGTGRYYGYTF.

This clonotype is a singleton in its sample. The CDR3, as DNA: TGTGCCAGCAGGTCCCACAATGAGCAGTTCTTC. Translating it yields CASRSHNEQFF. This chain links TRBV12-3 or TRBV12-4 with TRBJ2-1; D gene ambiguous. This CDR3 spans 11 amino acids. Deletions cut 6 bases from V and 5 bases from J, with 5 bases between.

The J gene is TRBJ1-4, the V gene TRBV4-2; 12 bases line up with TRBD1. V shed 5 bases and J 5 bases; nucleotides not matched to a gene: 9. Germline V CDR1 and CDR2: LGHNA, YNFKEQ. There are 17 residues in the CDR3. In DNA, the CDR3 is TGTGCCAGCAGCATGGGACAGGGGGCGCGGGGGAATGAAAAACTGTTTTTT. Residues: CASSMGQGARGNEKLFF.

This chain joins TRBV11-2 and TRBJ1-1; tentatively, D is TRBD1 (5 bases). The germline gives CDR1 SGHAT, CDR2 FQNNGV. Trimming took 5 bases from V and 11 from J, leaving 15 bases between them. The CDR3 is made up of 12 amino acids. The CDR3 DNA sequence: TGTGCCAGCAGCCCCGGGGAGGGGTATGCTTTCTTT. Its protein is CASSPGEGYAFF.

This chain connects TRBV13 to TRBJ2-2, with a tentative D call TRBD2 (5 bases). The CDR3 has 15 amino acids. The germline V gene encodes CDR1 PRHDT and CDR2 FYEKMQ (reference sequence). Trimming removed 10 bases from V and 6 bases from J, with 21 bases in between. Here the CDR3 DNA reads TGTGCCAACAGATATAGTGGACTCGGCGCCGGGGAGCTGTTTTTT. Translation: CANRYSGLGAGELFF.

The chain uses TRBV5-6 and TRBJ1-1, with unresolved D. Trimming pared 4 bases from V and 6 bases from J, leaving 10 bases between. CDR3 length: 12 amino acids. Germline CDR1 and CDR2: SGHDT and YYEEEE. DNA for the CDR3: TGTGCCAGCAGCGTCGGTGACGCTGAAGCTTTCTTT. This translates into CASSVGDAEAFF.

DNA for the CDR3: TGTGCCACCAGTCAGCGGGAGAACACCGGGGAGCTGTTTTTT. Translated: CATSQRENTGELFF. The rearrangement uses TRBV24-1 and TRBJ2-2; 7 nucleotides align to TRBD2. The junction had 1 base not matched to a gene; V was cut back by 6 bases and J by 1 base. The germline V gene encodes CDR1 KGHDR and CDR2 SFDVKD. The CDR3 runs to 14 residues.